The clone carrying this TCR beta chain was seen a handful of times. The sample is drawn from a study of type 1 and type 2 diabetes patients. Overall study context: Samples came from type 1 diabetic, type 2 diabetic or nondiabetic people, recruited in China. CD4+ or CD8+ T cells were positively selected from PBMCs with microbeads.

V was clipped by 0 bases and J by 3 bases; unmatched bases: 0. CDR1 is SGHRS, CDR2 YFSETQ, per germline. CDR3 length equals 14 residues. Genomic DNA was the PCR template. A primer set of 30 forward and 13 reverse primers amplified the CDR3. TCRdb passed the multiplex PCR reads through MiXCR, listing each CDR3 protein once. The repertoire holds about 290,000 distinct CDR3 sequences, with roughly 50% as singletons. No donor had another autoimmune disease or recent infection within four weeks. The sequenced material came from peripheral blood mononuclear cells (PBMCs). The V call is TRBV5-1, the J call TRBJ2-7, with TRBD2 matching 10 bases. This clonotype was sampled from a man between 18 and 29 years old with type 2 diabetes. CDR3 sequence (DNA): TGCGCCAGCAGCTTGGTAGCGGGGGGCTACGAGCAGTACTTC. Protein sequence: CASSLVAGGYEQYF. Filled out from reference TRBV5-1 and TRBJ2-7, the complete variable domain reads KAGVTQTPRYLIKTRGQQVTLSCSPISGHRSVSWYQQTPGQGLQFLFEYFSETQRNKGNFPGRFSGRQFSNSRSEMNVSTLELGDSALYLCASSLVAGGYEQYFGPGTRLTVT.